These T cell receptor beta chains were read from a single sample in a study of T cell responses to AZD1222 COVID-19 vaccine. Profiled with immunoSEQ multiplex PCR; TCRdb holds only in-frame clones, not every one. The table shows 100,000 or so clones, with approximately 84% occurring only once. This specimen was peripheral blood, taken on day 0 of AZD1222 vaccination. The receptor source for this set is an adult in good health. Both conserved end residues are trimmed from each CDR3.

TRBJ1-4 | TRBV6-5 | ASSQGATNEKLF
TRBJ1-6 | TRBV7-9 | ATRGGRQLNSPLH
TRBJ2-7 | TRBV5-4 | ASSLDPGSSYEQY
TRBJ2-1 | TRBV3-1/TRBV3-2 | ASSQVARVTYHEQF
TRBJ2-7 | TRBV5-1 | ASSLENYAKY
TRBJ1-4 | TRBV29-1 | SVAFDRREKLF
TRBJ2-7 | TRBV3-1/TRBV3-2 | ASSQGLAGAYEQY
TRBJ2-7 | TRBV12-3/TRBV12-4 | ASSFAGSEQY
TRBJ2-1 | TRBV29-1 | SGTLRDRGFNNEQF
TRBJ2-5 | TRBV5-4 | ASSLEVSGGVETQY
TRBJ1-2 | TRBV7-3 | ASSEQGVDGYT
TRBJ2-7 | TRBV11-3 | ASSSEASYEQY
TRBJ2-7 | TRBV6-5 | ASSYRGSEQY
TRBJ1-2 | TRBV5-1 | ASSPQERSGYT
TRBJ2-5 | TRBV5-1 | ASSSGVQETQY
TRBJ2-1 | TRBV7-2 | ASSLALAGGLGAEQF
TRBJ2-7 | TRBV9 | ASSVGQGDQYEQY
TRBJ1-5 | TRBV15 | ATSRDRRRPASQH
TRBJ2-3 | TRBV2 | ASSDPGERDTQY
TRBJ1-1 | TRBV19 | ASSRPGFGNTEAF
TRBJ1-2 | TRBV3-1/TRBV3-2 | ASSQSGGYGYT
TRBJ2-3 | TRBV11-3 | ASSLGGQVGTDTQY
TRBJ2-1 | TRBV7-9 | ASSLGEVGGEQF
TRBJ1-2 | TRBV27 | ASSALQGNGYT
TRBJ1-1 | TRBV6-5 | ASFRVAEAF
TRBJ2-3 | TRBV5-1 | ASSLSGADTQY
TRBJ1-5 | TRBV6-5 | ASGAAGNQPQH
TRBJ2-5 | TRBV2 | ASSGGLAGDETQY
TRBJ1-1 | TRBV19 | ASSPTGAVNTEAF
TRBJ2-3 | TRBV5-1 | ASSLARTRGVLDTQY
TRBJ1-3 | TRBV7-2 | ASSYAAPRSGNTIY
TRBJ2-2 | TRBV5-5 | ASSSRDSPNTGELF
TRBJ2-7 | TRBV7-6 | ASSLAGGGGYEQY
TRBJ2-1 | TRBV19 | ASSVTSGRNEQF
TRBJ2-7 | TRBV4-2 | ASSPSGGTYEQY
TRBJ2-7 | TRBV6-1 | ASSESLGGFHEQY
TRBJ2-7 | TRBV25-1 | ASSPGVGEQY
TRBJ1-3 | TRBV11-1 | ASSSAVFSGNTIY
TRBJ2-7 | TRBV19 | ATHTSGTSGTYEQY
TRBJ1-4 | TRBV6-5 | ASSMDRLNEKLF
TRBJ2-2 | TRBV4-1 | ASSHTGAMNTGELF
TRBJ1-1 | TRBV19 | ASSLRHSLEAF